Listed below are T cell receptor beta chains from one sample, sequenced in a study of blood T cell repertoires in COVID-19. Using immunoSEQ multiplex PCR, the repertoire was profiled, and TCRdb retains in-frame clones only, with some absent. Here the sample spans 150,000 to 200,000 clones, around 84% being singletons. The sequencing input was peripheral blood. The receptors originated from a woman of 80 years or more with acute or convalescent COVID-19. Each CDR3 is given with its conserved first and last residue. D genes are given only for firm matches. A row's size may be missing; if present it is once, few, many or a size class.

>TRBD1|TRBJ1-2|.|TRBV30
CARSKEQGAYYGYTF
TGTGCCAGGTCAAAGGAACAGGGGGCTTACTATGGCTACACCTTC
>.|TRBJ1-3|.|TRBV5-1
CASSLVAAGNTIYF
TGCGCCAGCAGCTTGGTGGCAGCTGGAAACACCATATATTTT
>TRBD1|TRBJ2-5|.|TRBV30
CAWSGTGTDQETQYF
TGTGCCTGGAGTGGGACCGGGACAGACCAAGAGACCCAGTACTTC
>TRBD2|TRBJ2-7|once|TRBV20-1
CSASLTSVTHEQYF
TGCAGTGCTAGTTTAACTAGCGTAACCCACGAGCAGTACTTC
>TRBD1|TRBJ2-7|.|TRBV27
CASSLGQGLITRLGEQYF
TGTGCCAGCAGTTTGGGACAGGGGCTTATCACGCGTTTGGGAGAGCAGTACTTC
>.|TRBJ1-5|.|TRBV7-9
CAWAGTANQPQHF
TGTGCGTGGGCGGGAACCGCCAATCAGCCCCAGCATTTT
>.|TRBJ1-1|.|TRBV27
CASSPRRRGSTEAFF
TGTGCCAGCAGTCCCCGCCGGCGAGGGTCCACTGAAGCTTTCTTT
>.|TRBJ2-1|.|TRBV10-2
CASLSPPGLHEQFF
TGCGCCAGCCTTAGTCCTCCAGGGCTCCATGAGCAGTTCTTC
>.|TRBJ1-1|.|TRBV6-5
CASSSTPLFTEAFF
TGTGCCAGCAGTTCGACTCCTCTCTTCACTGAAGCTTTCTTT
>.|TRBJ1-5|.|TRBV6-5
CASSYTGNQPQHF
TGTGCCAGCAGTTACACAGGGAATCAGCCCCAGCATTTT
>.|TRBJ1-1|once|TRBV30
CAWRGVAGTEAFF
TGTGCCTGGAGAGGGGTCGCGGGGACTGAAGCTTTCTTT
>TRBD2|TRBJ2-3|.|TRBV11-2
CASSLGLAGERYF
TGTGCCAGCAGCTTAGGTCTAGCGGGAGAGAGGTATTTT
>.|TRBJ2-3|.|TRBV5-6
CASSGGPGQNTDTQYF
TGTGCCAGCAGCGGGGGGCCGGGACAGAACACAGATACGCAGTATTTT
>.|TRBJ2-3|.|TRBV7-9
CASSPRLRESVDTQYF
TGTGCCAGCAGCCCCCGGCTGAGGGAATCGGTGGATACGCAGTATTTT
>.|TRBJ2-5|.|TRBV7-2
CASSRQTQETQYF
TGTGCCAGCAGCCGACAGACCCAAGAGACCCAGTACTTC
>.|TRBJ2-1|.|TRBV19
CASSIDAGAAYNEQFF
TGTGCCAGTAGTATAGACGCGGGGGCGGCTTACAATGAGCAGTTCTTC
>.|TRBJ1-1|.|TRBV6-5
CASEILHRGEGEAFF
TGTGCCAGCGAAATTCTTCACCGGGGAGAGGGTGAAGCTTTCTTT
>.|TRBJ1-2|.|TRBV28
CASSLGQNYGYTF
TGTGCCAGCAGTTTGGGGCAGAACTATGGCTACACCTTC
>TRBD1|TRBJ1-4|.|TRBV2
CASSDRGDEKLFF
TGTGCCAGCTCGGACAGGGGAGATGAAAAACTGTTTTTT
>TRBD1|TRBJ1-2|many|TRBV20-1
CSASRDRGRTSYGYTF
TGCAGTGCTAGTCGGGACAGGGGCCGAACCTCCTATGGCTACACCTTC
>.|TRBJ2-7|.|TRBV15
CATSWNRDRGREQYF
TGTGCCACCAGCTGGAACCGGGACCGGGGGAGGGAGCAGTACTTC
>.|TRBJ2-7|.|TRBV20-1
CSARHYYEQYF
TGCAGTGCTAGACACTATTACGAGCAGTACTTC
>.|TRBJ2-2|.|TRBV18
CASSQDRNTGELFF
TGTGCCAGCTCCCAGGACAGGAACACCGGGGAGCTGTTTTTT
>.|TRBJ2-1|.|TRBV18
CASSPTRGSYNEQFF
TGTGCCAGCTCACCGACTAGAGGGTCCTACAATGAGCAGTTCTTC
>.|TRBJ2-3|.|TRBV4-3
CASSQDLGRGADTQYF
TGCGCCAGCAGCCAAGATCTAGGCAGGGGGGCAGATACGCAGTATTTT
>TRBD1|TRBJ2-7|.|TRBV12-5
CASGGDRHYEQYF
TGTGCTAGTGGTGGGGACAGGCATTACGAGCAGTACTTC
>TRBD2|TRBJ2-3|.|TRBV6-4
CASSTLAGGVDTQYF
TGTGCCAGCAGTACACTAGCGGGAGGGGTAGATACGCAGTATTTT
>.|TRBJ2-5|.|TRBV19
CASSIEGGGEQETQYF
TGTGCCAGTAGTATAGAGGGGGGAGGTGAGCAAGAGACCCAGTACTTC
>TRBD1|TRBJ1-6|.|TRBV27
CASSLKGGQSPLHF
TGTGCCAGCAGTTTAAAGGGGGGACAGTCACCCCTCCACTTT
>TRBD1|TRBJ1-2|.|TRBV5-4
CASSLLRDSHYGYTF
TGTGCCAGCAGCCTCCTCCGGGACAGTCACTATGGCTACACCTTC
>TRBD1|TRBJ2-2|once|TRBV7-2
CASSVPGQGAPGELFF
TGTGCCAGCAGCGTACCGGGACAGGGGGCTCCCGGGGAGCTGTTTTTT
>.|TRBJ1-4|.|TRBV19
CASSNRVFNEKLFF
TGTGCCAGTAGTAACCGGGTCTTTAATGAAAAACTGTTTTTT
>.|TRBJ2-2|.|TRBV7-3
CASSPQGAGATGELFF
TGTGCCAGCAGCCCCCAGGGGGCGGGGGCAACCGGGGAGCTGTTTTTT
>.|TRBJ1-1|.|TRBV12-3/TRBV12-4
CASRLLDTEAFF
TGTGCCAGCAGACTCCTTGACACTGAAGCTTTCTTT
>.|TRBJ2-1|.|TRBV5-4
CASSLRMEASGHEQFF
TGTGCCAGCAGCTTGAGGATGGAGGCAAGCGGGCATGAGCAGTTCTTC
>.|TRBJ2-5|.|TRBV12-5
CASGSPPLQESQETQYF
TGTGCTAGTGGTTCCCCTCCCTTACAGGAGTCCCAAGAGACCCAGTACTTC
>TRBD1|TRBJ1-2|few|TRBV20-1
CSASNNGIPTGQGNYGYTF
TGCAGTGCTAGTAACAATGGTATACCAACGGGACAGGGGAACTATGGCTACACCTTC
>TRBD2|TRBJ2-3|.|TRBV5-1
CASRLLLAPSTDTQYF
TGCGCCAGCAGGCTACTACTAGCGCCTAGCACAGATACGCAGTATTTT
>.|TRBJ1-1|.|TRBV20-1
CSASRQGNTEAFF
TGCAGTGCTAGTAGGCAGGGTAACACTGAAGCTTTCTTT
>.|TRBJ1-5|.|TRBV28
CASRGGGNQPQHF
TGTGCCAGCAGAGGGGGGGGCAATCAGCCCCAGCATTTT
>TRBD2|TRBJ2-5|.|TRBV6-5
CASTPVLWEGETQYF
TGTGCCAGCACCCCGGTACTTTGGGAGGGGGAGACCCAGTACTTC
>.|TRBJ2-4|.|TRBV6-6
CASSYGERAKNIQYF
TGTGCCAGCAGTTACGGAGAGAGAGCCAAAAACATTCAGTACTTC
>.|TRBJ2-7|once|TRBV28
CASRPTNYEQYF
TGTGCCAGCAGGCCTACGAACTACGAGCAGTACTTC
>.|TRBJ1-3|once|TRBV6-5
CASRVAAGNTIYF
TGTGCCAGCAGAGTGGCGGCTGGAAACACCATATATTTT
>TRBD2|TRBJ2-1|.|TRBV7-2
CASRRLAGDEQFF
TGTGCCAGCAGGCGACTAGCGGGGGATGAGCAGTTCTTC
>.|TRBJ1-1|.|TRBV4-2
CASSQNRWTEAFF
TGTGCCAGCAGCCAAAACAGGTGGACTGAAGCTTTCTTT
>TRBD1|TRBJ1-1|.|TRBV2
CASSEAPTGFGEAFF
TGTGCCAGCAGTGAAGCTCCGACAGGGTTTGGTGAAGCTTTCTTT